This T cell receptor beta chain was found in a study of T cell clonotyping in hematopoietic cell transplantation. Background on the study: Recipient samples before transplant were obtained post-cytoreduction.

Only one count was recorded for this clone. Its target is not known. Regarding the study as a whole: After transplant, recipient diversity fell while pathologically expanded clonotypes grew through day 180.

The assay was immunoSEQ multiplex PCR, and TCRdb's table has in-frame clones only and misses some. The sample has about 20,000 clones, almost 90% seen once. The sample's time point: recipient sample about 28 days before transplant, after cytoreduction. Recipient blood drawn about 28 days pretransplant and days 30, 100, 180 after. The CDR3 consists of 15 residues. CDR1 SGHRS and CDR2 YFSETQ come from the germline V gene. V gave up 4 bases and J gave up 5 bases, with 18 bases separating them. Source: peripheral blood mononuclear cells, taken before stem cell transplant. The rearrangement uses TRBV5-1 and TRBJ2-5; tentative D call: TRBD1 (5 bases). This receptor was obtained from a man aged 18 to 29 with biphenotypic leukemia. Some clones in this sample may be carry-over from other donors' samples. As DNA, the CDR3 is TGCGCCAGCAGCCTAACGCCAGGGCTCGGGGAGACCCAGTACTTC. Protein: CASSLTPGLGETQYF.